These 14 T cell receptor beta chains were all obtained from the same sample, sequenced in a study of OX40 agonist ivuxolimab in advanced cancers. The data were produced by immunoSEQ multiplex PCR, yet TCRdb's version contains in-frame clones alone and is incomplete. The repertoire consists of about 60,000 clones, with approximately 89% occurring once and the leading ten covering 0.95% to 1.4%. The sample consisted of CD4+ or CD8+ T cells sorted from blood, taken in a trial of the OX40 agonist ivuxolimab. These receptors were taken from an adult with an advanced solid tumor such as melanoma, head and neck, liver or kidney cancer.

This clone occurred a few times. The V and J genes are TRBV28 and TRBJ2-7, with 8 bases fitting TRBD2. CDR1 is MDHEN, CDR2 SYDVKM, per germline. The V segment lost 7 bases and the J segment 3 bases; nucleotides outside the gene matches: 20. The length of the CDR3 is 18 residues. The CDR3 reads CASTPSAGVRGSNYEQYF. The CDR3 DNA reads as TGTGCCAGCACCCCCTCAGCGGGAGTACGAGGATCAAACTACGAGCAGTACTTC. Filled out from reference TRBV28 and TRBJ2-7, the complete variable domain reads DVKVTQSSRYLVKRTGEKVFLECVQDMDHENMFWYRQDPGLGLRLIYFSYDVKMKEKGDIPEGYSVSREKKERFSLILESASTNQTSMYLCASTPSAGVRGSNYEQYFGPGTRLTVT.

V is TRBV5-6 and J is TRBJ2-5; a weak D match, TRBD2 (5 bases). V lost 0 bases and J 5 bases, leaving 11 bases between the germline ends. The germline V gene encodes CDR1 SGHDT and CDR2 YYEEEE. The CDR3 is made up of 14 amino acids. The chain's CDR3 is CASSLEVLGETQYF. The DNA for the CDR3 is TGTGCCAGCAGCTTGGAGGTACTAGGGGAGACCCAGTACTTC.

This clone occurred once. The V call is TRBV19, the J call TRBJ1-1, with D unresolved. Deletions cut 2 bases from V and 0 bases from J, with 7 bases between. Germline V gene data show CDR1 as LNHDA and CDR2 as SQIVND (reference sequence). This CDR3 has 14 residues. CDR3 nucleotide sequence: TGTGCCAGTAGTATAAGAGGATTGAACACTGAAGCTTTCTTT. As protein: CASSIRGLNTEAFF.

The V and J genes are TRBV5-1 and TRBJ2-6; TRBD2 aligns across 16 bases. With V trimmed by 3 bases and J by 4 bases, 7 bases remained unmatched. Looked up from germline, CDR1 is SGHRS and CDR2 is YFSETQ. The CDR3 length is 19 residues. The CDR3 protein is CASSWGLAGGPLGANVLTF. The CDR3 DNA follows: TGCGCCAGCAGCTGGGGACTAGCGGGAGGGCCCTTAGGGGCCAACGTCCTGACTTTC.

The CDR3 sequence: CASTIGSTAGSYEQYF. The CDR3 region has the DNA TGTGCCAGCACCATAGGTAGTACGGCGGGATCCTACGAGCAGTACTTC. The rearrangement links TRBV28 to TRBJ2-7, with D possibly TRBD2 on 6 matching bases. This CDR3 is 16 amino acids long. V lost 7 bases, J lost 1 base, and 20 bases lay in between. Germline V gene data show CDR1 as MDHEN and CDR2 as SYDVKM.

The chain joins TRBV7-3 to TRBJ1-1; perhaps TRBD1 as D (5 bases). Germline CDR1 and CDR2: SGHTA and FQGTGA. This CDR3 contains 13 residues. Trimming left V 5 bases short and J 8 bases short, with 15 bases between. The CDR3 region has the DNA TGTGCCAGCAGCCCGGCGCCGGGGACCGAAGCTTTCTTT. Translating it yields CASSPAPGTEAFF.

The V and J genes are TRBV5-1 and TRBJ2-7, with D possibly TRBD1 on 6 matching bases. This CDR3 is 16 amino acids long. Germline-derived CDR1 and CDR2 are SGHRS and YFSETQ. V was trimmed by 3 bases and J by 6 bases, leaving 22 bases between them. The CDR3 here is CASSYGMTGRSGEQYF. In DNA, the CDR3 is TGCGCCAGCAGCTACGGTATGACAGGCAGGTCAGGCGAGCAGTACTTC.

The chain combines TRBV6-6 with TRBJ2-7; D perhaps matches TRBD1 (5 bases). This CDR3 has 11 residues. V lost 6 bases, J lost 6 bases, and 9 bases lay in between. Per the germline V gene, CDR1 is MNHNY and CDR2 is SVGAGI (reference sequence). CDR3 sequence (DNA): TGTGCCAGCAGCTCAGGGTTCGAGCAGTACTTC. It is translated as CASSSGFEQYF.

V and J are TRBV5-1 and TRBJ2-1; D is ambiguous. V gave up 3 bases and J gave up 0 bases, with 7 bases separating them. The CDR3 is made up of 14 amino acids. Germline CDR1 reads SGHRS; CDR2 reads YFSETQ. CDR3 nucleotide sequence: TGCGCCAGCAGCTCAACAATCTCCTACAATGAGCAGTTCTTC. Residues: CASSSTISYNEQFF. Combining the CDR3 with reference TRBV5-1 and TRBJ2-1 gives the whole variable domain KAGVTQTPRYLIKTRGQQVTLSCSPISGHRSVSWYQQTPGQGLQFLFEYFSETQRNKGNFPGRFSGRQFSNSRSEMNVSTLELGDSALYLCASSSTISYNEQFFGPGTRLTVL.

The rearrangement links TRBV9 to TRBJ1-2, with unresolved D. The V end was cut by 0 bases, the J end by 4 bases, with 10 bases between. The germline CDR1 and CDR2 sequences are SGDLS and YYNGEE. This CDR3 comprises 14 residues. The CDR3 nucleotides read TGTGCCAGCAGCGTAGTACATCTCCCCTATGGCTACACCTTC. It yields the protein CASSVVHLPYGYTF. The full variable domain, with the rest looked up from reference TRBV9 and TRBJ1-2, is DSGVTQTPKHLITATGQRVTLRCSPRSGDLSVYWYQQSLDQGLQFLIQYYNGEERAKGNILERFSAQQFPDLHSELNLSSLELGDSALYFCASSVVHLPYGYTFGSGTRLTVV.

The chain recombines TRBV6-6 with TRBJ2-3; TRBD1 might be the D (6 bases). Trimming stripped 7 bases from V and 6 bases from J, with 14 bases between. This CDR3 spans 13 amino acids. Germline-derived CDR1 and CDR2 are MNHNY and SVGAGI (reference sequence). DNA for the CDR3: TGTGCCAGCACGACAGGCGGCCCGGATACGCAGTATTTT. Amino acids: CASTTGGPDTQYF.

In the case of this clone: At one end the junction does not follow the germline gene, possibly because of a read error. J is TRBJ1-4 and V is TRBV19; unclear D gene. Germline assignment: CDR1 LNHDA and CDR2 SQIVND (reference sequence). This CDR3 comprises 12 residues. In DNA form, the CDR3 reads TGTGCCAGTAGTATCGAGCCTGAACAACTGTTTTTT. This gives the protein CASSIEPEQLFF.

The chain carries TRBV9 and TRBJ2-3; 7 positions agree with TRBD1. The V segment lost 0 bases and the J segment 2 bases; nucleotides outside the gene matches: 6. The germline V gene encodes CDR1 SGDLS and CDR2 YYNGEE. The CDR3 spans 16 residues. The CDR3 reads CASSVVGQMLTDTQYF. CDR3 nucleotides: TGTGCCAGCAGCGTAGTGGGACAGATGCTCACAGATACGCAGTATTTT.

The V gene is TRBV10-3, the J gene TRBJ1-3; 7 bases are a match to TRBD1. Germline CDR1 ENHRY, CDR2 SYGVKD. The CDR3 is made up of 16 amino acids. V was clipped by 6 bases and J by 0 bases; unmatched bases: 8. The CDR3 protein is CAISRTGDASGNTIYF. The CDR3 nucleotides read TGTGCCATCAGCCGTACAGGGGACGCCTCTGGAAACACCATATATTTT.